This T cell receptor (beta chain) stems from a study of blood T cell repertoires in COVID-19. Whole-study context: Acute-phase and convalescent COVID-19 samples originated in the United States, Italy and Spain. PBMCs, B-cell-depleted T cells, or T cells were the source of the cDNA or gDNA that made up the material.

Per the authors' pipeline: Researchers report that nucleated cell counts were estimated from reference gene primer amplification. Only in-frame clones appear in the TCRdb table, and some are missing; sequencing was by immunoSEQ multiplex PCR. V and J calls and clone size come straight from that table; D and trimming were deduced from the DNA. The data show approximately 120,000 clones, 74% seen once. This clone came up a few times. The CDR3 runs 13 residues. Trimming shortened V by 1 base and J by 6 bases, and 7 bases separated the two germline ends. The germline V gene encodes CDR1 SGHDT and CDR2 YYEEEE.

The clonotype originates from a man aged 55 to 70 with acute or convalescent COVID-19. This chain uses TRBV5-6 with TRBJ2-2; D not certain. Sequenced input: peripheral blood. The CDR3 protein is CASSLSGSGELFF. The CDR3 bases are TGTGCCAGCAGCTTGTCAGGATCCGGGGAGCTGTTTTTT.